This TCR beta chain originates from a study of blood T cell repertoires in COVID-19. In the study overall: From the United States, Italy and Spain came samples of acute and convalescent COVID-19. The analysed material was cDNA or gDNA that came from T cells, B-cell-depleted T cells, or PBMCs.

Germline assignment: CDR1 SNHLY and CDR2 FYNNEI. This CDR3 has 13 amino acids. V lost 7 bases to trimming and J lost 2 bases, with 9 bases between them. Authors' data handling: Reference gene primer amplification yielded estimated nucleated cell counts. Profiled with immunoSEQ multiplex PCR; TCRdb holds only in-frame clones, not every one. That table is the source of V, J and clone size, and D and trimming were worked out from the DNA. This table has fewer than 250,000 clones, around 90% appearing once. The sequenced material came from peripheral blood. This chain links TRBV2 with TRBJ1-5, with D unclear. The sequence was obtained from a man aged 60-69 years who had recovered from COVID-19. CDR3 nucleotide sequence: TGTGCCAGCAAGCTAGGTGGCAATCAGCCCCAGCATTTT. Residues: CASKLGGNQPQHF.